This T cell receptor beta chain was retrieved from a study of shared clonotypes between healthy human individuals (TCRdb year 2020). Looking at the study overall: The cohort comprised two women and a few men aged 18 to 49 years. Per donor, three plates each were used for CD4 naive and CD4 memory, two for CD8 naive, and one for CD8 memory. To estimate repertoire size and how much clonotypes are shared between individuals, the study performed deep sequencing of blood TCR repertoires from a handful of healthy adults. To increase sequencing depth and limit assay-specific biases, different laboratories used diverse techniques to prepare libraries and sequence TCR repertoires. Between about 0.94 and 8.9 billion PBMCs per donor were obtained by leukapheresis.

Healthy HIV-negative adults with no recently reported acute infections or vaccinations were included as donors. Every donor was a Caucasian adult residing in Nashville, Tennessee, USA. CD4+ T cells were enriched by magnetic negative selection; naive cells were then positively selected on CD45RA, and the negative fraction formed the memory subset. Blood was obtained by leukapheresis, after which PBMCs were separated by Ficoll-Histopaque density gradient centrifugation and cryopreserved in liquid nitrogen vapor phase. Purity and quantity of every magnetically sorted T cell population were checked by analytical flow cytometry. Each sorted fraction had its genomic DNA isolated and then quantified by UV absorbance on a Nanodrop 2000c. TCR CDR3 regions were amplified from genomic DNA by multiplex PCR using the deep immunoSEQ assay. Genomic DNA extracted from each cell subset was distributed evenly over all wells of several immunoSEQ 96-well plates, and each plate served as one replicate. For sorted subsets, approximately 190 ng of genomic DNA, equivalent to around 29,000 T cell genomes, went into each replicate PCR. The purified libraries were quantified using a Qubit 3.0 fluorometer, sized with a Bioanalyzer 2100, and then quantified again using the KAPA Library Quantification kit. Each immunoSEQ 96-well plate was sequenced on its own single-read 150-cycle Illumina NextSeq 550 flow cell. Under the source paper's analysis protocol: Because the immunoSEQ output held only junctional sequences and lacked quality scores, the filtering could not match the filtering applied to full-length reads. To assign V/J genes and CDR3, sequences were annotated against IMGT germline references using PyIR, a Python wrapper for IgBLAST v1.9. Any read was removed if the V/J assignment was weak (E-value above 1e-6), the CDR3 was missing, or the read contained stop codons, out-of-frame junctions, or ambiguous translated residues. A V3J clonotype was defined by an identical inferred V gene, J gene, and CDR3 amino acid sequence. The percentage overlap between two repertoires was calculated by dividing the number of shared unique clonotypes by the size of the smaller repertoire. RTK rarefaction, the Chao1 estimator, and Recon v2.1 estimates of unobserved clonotypes were used to assess repertoire richness. Generation probabilities were computed with OLGA for all TCRbeta clonotypes obtained by the gDNA method from four donors. This immuneACCESS table, as held by TCRdb, lists in-frame sequences with V and J called but not all clones. Of the missing ones, under half trace to an unresolved V gene in checked studies; the others have no known cause. V and J calls and clone size are given by that table; D and trimming were obtained from the DNA. For this sample there are about 530,000 clones; less than 96% appear just once. The top ten clonotypes cover roughly 0.06% of the sample.

Overall study outcomes, separate from this receptor: When a handful of donors were compared, the shared fraction of clonotypes was roughly 4.8% for naive CD4, around 3.5% for naive CD8, more than 2% for memory CD4, and 0.35% to 0.4% for memory CD8. Sampling was restricted to blood, and TCR repertoires in tissue are likely to differ from TCR repertoires in blood. Based on pairwise subsampling, the degree of clonotype sharing among donors was expected to be affected by sequencing depth. The small number of donors limited the genetic and exposure-history diversity represented. Estimated clonotype richness was generally larger for naive than for memory subsets. Compared with non-shared clonotypes, the clonotypes found in all four sorted-subset donors had higher generation probabilities. Rarefaction of sorted-subset datasets indicated incomplete sequencing despite the large sequencing depth.

CDR1 and CDR2 are drawn from the germline V gene: SGHRS, YFSETQ. Taken from cysteine to phenylalanine, the CDR3 has 13 residues. Only the CDR3 DNA stays, 39 bases, in frame from base 1. Trimming at the junction amounts to 1 base on V and 6 bases on J, and the germline ends lie 8 bases apart. This clone has a single count. Its recognized antigen is unknown. One base away there is no much larger clone; base qualities are not given. The source is a woman younger than 45 in good health. Sequencing used naive CD4+ T cells sorted from blood. The cell subset or site tag for this specimen amounts to: CD45RA+ positively selected. The chain joins TRBV5-1 to TRBJ1-5; no D gene call is confident. The base sequence is TGCGCCAGCAGCTTGACGGGCACTCAGCCCCAGCATTTT. It specifies CASSLTGTQPQHF.